This T cell receptor beta chain was sequenced in a study of chemoradiotherapy in HPV16-positive cancers. Background on the study: Functional T-cell assays on a couple of HPV16-positive patients' cells defined candidate HPV-specific clones and common TCR motifs.

Overall study findings and caveats: In HPV16-positive patients, HPV-responsive T-cell expansion tracked better recurrence-free survival.

Concerning this clone itself: Its cognate antigen is unknown.

Germline values: CDR1 SGHTA, CDR2 FQGNSA. The CDR3 sequence is 14 residues long. The germline V and J ends were trimmed by 4 bases and 2 bases, with 9 bases remaining between them. The method was immunoSEQ multiplex PCR; TCRdb's version includes in-frame clones alone and lacks a portion of them. The sample has more than 9,500 clones; roughly 90% are singletons. The sequencing used blood, collected from a patient who underwent chemoradiotherapy. The chain employs TRBV7-2 and TRBJ1-5, with D hard to call. This TCR was recovered from a human donor with HPV-associated anogenital cancer. As DNA, the CDR3 is TGTGCCAGCAGCTCCAACCAGGGCAATCAGCCCCAGCATTTT. Amino acids: CASSSNQGNQPQHF.